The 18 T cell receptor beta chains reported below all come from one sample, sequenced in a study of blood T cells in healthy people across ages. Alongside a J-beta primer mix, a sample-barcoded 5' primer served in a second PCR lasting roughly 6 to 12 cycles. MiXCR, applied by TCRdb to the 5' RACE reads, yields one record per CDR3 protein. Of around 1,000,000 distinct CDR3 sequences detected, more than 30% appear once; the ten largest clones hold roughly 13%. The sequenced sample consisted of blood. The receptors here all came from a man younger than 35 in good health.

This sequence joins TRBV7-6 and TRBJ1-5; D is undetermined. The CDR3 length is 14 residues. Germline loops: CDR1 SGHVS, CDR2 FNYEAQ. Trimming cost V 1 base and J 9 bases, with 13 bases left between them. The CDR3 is CASSLGVQSTPQHF. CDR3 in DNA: TGTGCCAGCAGCTTAGGAGTCCAGTCGACGCCCCAGCATTTT.

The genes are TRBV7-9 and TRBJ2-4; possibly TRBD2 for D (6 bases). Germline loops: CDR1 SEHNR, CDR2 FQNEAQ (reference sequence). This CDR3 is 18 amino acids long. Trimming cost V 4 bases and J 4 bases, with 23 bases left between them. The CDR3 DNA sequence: TGTGCCAGCAGCTCGGCTCAAGGGGACTGGGTGGCAAAAAACATTCAGTACTTC. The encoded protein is CASSSAQGDWVAKNIQYF.

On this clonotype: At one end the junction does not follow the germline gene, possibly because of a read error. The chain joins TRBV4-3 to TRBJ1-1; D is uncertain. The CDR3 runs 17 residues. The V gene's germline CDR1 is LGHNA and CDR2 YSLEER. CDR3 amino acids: CASNQAELSEPNTEAFF. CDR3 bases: TGCGCCAGCAACCAAGCCGAACTTTCAGAACCGAACACTGAAGCTTTCTTT.

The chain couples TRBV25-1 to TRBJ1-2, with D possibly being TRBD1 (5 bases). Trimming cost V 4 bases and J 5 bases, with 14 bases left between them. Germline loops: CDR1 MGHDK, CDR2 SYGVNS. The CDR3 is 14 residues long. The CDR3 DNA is TGTGCCAGCAGTGCCGCGGGGGGGGTGTATGGCTACACCTTC. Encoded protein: CASSAAGGVYGYTF.

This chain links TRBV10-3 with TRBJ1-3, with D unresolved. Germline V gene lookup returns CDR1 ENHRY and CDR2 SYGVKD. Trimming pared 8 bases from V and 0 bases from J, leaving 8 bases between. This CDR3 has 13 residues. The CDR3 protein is CAIALTSGNTIYF. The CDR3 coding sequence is TGTGCCATCGCTCTGACCTCTGGAAACACCATATATTTT.

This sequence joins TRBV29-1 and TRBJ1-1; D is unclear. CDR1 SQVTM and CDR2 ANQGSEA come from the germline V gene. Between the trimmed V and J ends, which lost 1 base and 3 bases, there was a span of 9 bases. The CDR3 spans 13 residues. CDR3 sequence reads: CSVEVNTDTEAFF. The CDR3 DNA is TGCAGCGTTGAAGTGAATACGGACACTGAAGCTTTCTTT.

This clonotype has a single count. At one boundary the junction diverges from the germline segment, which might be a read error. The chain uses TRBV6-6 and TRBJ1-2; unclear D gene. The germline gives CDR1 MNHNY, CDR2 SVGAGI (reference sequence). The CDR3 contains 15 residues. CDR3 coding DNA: TGTGCCAGCAGTTACTTTCGTCCTATTGACTATGGCTACATCTTC. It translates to CASSYFRPIDYGYIF.

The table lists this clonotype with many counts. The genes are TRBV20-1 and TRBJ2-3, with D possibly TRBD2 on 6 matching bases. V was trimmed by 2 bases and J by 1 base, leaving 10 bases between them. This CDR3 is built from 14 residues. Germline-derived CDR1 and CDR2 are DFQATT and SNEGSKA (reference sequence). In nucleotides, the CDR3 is TGCAGTGCTAGAACCCCTAGCGGCACAGATACGCAGTATTTT. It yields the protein CSARTPSGTDTQYF.

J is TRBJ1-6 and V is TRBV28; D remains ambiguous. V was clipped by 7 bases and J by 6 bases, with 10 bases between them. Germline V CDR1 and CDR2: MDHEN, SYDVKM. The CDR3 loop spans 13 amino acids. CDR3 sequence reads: CASNWERNSPLHF. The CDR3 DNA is TGTGCCAGCAACTGGGAGCGTAATTCACCCCTCCACTTT.

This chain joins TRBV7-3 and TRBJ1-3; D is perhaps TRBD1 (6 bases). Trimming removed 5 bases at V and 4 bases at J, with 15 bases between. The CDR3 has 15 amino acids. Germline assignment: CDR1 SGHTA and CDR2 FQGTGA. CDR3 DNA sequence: TGTGCCAGCAGCGGTACAGGGAAGGAAGGAAACACCATATATTTT. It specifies CASSGTGKEGNTIYF.

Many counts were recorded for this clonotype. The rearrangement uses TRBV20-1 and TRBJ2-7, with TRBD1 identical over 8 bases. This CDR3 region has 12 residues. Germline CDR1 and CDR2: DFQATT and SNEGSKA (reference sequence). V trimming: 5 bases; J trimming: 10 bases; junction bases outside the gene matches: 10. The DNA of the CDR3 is TGCAGTGCTGACCTGGACAGGGCGTTCCAGTACTTC. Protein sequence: CSADLDRAFQYF.

The CDR3 here is CASRGSLNTGELFF. DNA of the CDR3: TGCGCCAGCAGAGGCAGCCTTAACACCGGGGAGCTGTTTTTT. The V call is TRBV5-1, the J call TRBJ2-2; D not resolved. The germline V gene has CDR1 SGHRS and CDR2 YFSETQ. The length of the CDR3 is 14 residues. Deletions cut 5 bases from V and 2 bases from J, with 10 bases between.

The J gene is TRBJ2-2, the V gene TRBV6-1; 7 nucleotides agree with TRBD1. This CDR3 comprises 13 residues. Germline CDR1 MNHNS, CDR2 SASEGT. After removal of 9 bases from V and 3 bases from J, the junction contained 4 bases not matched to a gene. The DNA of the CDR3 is TGTGCCAGTACACAGGGGTACACCGGGGAGCTGTTTTTT. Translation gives CASTQGYTGELFF.

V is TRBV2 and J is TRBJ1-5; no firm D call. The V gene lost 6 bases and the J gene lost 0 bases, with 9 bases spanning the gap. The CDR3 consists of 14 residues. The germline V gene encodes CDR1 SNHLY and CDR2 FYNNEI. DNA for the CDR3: TGTGCCAGCAGGAGGGAGTATAGCAATCAGCCCCAGCATTTT. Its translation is CASRREYSNQPQHF. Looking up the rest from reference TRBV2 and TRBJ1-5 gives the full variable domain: EPEVTQTPSHQVTQMGQEVILRCVPISNHLYFYWYRQILGQKVEFLVSFYNNEISEKSEIFDDQFSVERPDGSNFTLKIRSTKLEDSAMYFCASRREYSNQPQHFGDGTRLSIL.

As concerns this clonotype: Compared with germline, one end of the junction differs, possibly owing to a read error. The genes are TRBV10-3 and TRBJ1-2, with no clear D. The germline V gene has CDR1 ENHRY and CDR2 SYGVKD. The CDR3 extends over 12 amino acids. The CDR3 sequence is CAINLGKYGCTF. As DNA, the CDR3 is TGTGCCATCAATCTTGGGAAATATGGCTGCACCTTC.

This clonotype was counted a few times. The CDR3 sequence: CASSSGVGFSYEQYF. DNA of the CDR3: TGTGCCAGCAGCTCCGGGGTTGGGTTCTCCTACGAGCAGTACTTC. The rearrangement joins TRBV7-2 to TRBJ2-7; perhaps TRBD2 as D (5 bases). This CDR3 is built from 15 residues. The V end lost 4 bases, the J end lost 0 bases, and 13 bases lay between the germline ends. Germline V gives CDR1 SGHTA, CDR2 FQGNSA.

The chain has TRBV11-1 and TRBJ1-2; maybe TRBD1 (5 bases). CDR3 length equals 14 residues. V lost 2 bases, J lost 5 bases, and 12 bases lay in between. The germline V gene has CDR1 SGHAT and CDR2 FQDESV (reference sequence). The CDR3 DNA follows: TGTGCCAGCAGCTTAAGGGGCGGCAGATATGGCTACACCTTC. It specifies CASSLRGGRYGYTF.

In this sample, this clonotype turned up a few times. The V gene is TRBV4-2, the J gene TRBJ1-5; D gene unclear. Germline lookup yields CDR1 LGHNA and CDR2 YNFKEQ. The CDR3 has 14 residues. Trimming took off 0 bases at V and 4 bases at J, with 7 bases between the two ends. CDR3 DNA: TGTGCCAGCAGCCAAGAGCCACGAAATCAGCCCCAGCATTTT. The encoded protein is CASSQEPRNQPQHF.